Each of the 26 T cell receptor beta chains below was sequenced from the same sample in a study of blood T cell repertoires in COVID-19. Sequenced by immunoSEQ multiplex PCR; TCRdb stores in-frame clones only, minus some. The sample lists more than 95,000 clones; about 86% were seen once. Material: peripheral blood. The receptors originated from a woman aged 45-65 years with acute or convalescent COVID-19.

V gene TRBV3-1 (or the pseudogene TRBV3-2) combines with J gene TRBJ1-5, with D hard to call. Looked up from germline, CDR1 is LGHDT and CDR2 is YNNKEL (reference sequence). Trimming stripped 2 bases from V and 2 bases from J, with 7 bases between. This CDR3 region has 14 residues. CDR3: CASSQRVGNQPQHF. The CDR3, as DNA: TGTGCCAGCAGCCAACGGGTAGGCAATCAGCCCCAGCATTTT.

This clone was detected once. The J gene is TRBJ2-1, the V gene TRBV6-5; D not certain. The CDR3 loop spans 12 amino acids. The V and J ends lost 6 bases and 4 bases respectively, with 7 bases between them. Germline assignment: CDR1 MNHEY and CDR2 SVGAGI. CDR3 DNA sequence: TGTGCCAGCAGCCGCGCATACAATGAGCAGTTCTTC. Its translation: CASSRAYNEQFF.

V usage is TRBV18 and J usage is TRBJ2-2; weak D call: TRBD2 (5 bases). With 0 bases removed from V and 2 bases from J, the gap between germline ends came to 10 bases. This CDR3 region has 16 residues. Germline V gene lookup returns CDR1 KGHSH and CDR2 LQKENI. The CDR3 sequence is CASSPPSGANTGELFF. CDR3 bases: TGTGCCAGCTCACCACCGAGCGGAGCCAACACCGGGGAGCTGTTTTTT.

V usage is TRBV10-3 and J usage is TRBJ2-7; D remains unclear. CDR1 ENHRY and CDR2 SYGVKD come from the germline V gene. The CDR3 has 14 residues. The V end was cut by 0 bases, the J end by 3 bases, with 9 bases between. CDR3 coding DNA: TGTGCCATCAGTGAGTCGACAACAGTCTACGAGCAGTACTTC. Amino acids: CAISESTTVYEQYF.

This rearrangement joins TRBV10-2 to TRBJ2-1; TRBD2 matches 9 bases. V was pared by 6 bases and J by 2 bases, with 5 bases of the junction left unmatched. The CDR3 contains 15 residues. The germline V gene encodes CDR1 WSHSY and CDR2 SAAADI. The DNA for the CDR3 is TGCGCCAGCAGGGCGACTAGCGGCGCCTACAATGAGCAGTTCTTC. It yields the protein CASRATSGAYNEQFF.

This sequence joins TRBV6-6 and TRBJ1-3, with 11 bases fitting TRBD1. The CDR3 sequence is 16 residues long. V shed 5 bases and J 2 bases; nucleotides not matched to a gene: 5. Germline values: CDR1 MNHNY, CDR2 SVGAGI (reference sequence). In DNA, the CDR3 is TGTGCCAGCAGTCACCCGGGACAGGGGGCTGGAAACACCATATATTTT. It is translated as CASSHPGQGAGNTIYF.

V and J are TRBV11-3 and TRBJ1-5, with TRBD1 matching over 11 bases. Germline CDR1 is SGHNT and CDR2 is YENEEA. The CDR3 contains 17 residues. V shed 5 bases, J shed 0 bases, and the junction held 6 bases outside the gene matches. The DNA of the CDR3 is TGTGCCAGCAGCAGCCGGGACAGGGGGACTAGCAATCAGCCCCAGCATTTT. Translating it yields CASSSRDRGTSNQPQHF.

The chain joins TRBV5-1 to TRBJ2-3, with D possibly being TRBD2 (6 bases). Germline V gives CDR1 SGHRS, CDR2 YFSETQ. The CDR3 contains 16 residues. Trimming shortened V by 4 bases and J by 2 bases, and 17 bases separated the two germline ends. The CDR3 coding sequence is TGCGCCAGCAGCGAGTACGGGGAGGAGTACACAGATACGCAGTATTTT. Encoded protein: CASSEYGEEYTDTQYF.

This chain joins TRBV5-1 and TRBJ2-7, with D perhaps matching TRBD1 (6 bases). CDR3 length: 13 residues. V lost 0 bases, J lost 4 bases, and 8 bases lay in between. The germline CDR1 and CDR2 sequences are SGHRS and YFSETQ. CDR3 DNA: TGCGCCAGCAGCTTGGGGGGACAATACGAGCAGTACTTC. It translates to CASSLGGQYEQYF. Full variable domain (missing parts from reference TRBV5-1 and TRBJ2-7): KAGVTQTPRYLIKTRGQQVTLSCSPISGHRSVSWYQQTPGQGLQFLFEYFSETQRNKGNFPGRFSGRQFSNSRSEMNVSTLELGDSALYLCASSLGGQYEQYFGPGTRLTVT.

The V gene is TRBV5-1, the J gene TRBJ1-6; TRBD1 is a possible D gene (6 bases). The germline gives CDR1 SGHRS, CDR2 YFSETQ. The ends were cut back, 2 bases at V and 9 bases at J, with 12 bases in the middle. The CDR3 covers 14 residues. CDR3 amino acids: CASSFTGSTSPLHF. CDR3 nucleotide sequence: TGCGCCAGCAGCTTTACAGGGTCAACTTCACCCCTCCACTTT.

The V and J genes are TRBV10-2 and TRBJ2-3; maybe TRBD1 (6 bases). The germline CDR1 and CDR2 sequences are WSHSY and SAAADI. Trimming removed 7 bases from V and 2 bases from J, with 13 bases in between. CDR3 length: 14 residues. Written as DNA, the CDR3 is TGCGCCAGCACTCAGGGGCGTAACACAGATACGCAGTATTTT. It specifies CASTQGRNTDTQYF.

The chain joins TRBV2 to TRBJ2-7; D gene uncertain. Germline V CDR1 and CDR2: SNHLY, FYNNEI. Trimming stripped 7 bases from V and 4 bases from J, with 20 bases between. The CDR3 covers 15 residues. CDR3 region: CASKLRSDQTYEQYF. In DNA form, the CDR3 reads TGTGCCAGCAAATTACGGTCAGACCAGACATACGAGCAGTACTTC.

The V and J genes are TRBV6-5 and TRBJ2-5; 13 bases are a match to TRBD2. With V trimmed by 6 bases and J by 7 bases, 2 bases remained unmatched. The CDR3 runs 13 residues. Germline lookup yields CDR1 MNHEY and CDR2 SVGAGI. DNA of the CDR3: TGTGCCAGCAGGCGGACTAGCGGGGGGACCCAGTACTTC. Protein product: CASRRTSGGTQYF.

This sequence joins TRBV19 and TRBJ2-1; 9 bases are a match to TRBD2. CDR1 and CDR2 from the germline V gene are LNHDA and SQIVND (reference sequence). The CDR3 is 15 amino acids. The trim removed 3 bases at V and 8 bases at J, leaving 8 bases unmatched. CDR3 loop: CASSIWAGGQDEQFF. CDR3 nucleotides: TGTGCCAGTAGTATTTGGGCGGGGGGGCAGGATGAGCAGTTCTTC.

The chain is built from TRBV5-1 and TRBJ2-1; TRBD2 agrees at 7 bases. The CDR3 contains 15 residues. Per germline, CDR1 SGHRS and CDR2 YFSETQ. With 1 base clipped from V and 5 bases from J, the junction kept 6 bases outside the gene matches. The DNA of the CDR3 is TGCGCCAGCAGCTTGTGGTCTAGCGGAGACAATGAGCAGTTCTTC. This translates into CASSLWSSGDNEQFF. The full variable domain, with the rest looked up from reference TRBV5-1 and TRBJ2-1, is KAGVTQTPRYLIKTRGQQVTLSCSPISGHRSVSWYQQTPGQGLQFLFEYFSETQRNKGNFPGRFSGRQFSNSRSEMNVSTLELGDSALYLCASSLWSSGDNEQFFGPGTRLTVL.

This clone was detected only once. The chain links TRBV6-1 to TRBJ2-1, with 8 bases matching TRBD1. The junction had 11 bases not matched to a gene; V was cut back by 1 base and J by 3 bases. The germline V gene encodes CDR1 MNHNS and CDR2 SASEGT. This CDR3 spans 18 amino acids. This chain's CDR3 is CASSEDVGGTGFYNEQFF. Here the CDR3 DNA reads TGTGCCAGCAGTGAAGATGTAGGAGGGACAGGCTTCTACAATGAGCAGTTCTTC.

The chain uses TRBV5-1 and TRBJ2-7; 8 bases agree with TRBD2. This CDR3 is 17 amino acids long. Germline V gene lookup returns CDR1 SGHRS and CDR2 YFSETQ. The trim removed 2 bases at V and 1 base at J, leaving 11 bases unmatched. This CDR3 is CASSLGRGSGASYEQYF. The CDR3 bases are TGCGCCAGCAGCTTAGGTCGGGGTAGCGGGGCTTCCTACGAGCAGTACTTC.

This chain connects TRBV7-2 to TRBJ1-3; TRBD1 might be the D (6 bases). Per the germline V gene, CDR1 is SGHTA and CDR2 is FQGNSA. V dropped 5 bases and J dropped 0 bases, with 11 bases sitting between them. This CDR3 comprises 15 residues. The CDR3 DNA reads TGTGCCAGCAGCATTCAGGGGATCTCTGGAAACACCATATATTTT. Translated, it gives CASSIQGISGNTIYF.

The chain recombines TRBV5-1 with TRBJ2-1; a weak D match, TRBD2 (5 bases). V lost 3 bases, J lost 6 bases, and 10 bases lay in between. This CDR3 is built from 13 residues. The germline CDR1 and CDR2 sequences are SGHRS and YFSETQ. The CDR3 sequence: CASSSLGGNEQFF. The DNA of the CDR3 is TGCGCCAGCAGCTCCCTCGGAGGCAATGAGCAGTTCTTC.

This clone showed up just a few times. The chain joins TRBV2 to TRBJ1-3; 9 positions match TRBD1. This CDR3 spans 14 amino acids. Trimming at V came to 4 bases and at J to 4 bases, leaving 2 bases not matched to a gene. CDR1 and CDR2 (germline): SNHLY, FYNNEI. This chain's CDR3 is CASSVGTGGNTIYF. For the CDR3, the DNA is TGTGCCAGCAGTGTTGGGACAGGGGGAAACACCATATATTTT. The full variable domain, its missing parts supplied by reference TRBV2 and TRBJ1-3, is EPEVTQTPSHQVTQMGQEVILRCVPISNHLYFYWYRQILGQKVEFLVSFYNNEISEKSEIFDDQFSVERPDGSNFTLKIRSTKLEDSAMYFCASSVGTGGNTIYFGEGSWLTVV.

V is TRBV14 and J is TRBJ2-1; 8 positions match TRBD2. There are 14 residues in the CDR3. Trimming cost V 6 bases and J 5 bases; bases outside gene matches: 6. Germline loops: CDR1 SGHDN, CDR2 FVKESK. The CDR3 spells CASSTSGKHNEQFF. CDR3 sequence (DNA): TGTGCCAGCAGTACTAGCGGAAAACACAATGAGCAGTTCTTC.

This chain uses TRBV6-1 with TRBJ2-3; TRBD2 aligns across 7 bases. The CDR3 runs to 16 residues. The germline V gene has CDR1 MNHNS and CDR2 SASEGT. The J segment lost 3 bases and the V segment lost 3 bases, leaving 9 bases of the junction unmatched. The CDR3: CASSDPPSGGTDTQYF. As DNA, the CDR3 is TGTGCCAGCAGTGATCCCCCTAGCGGCGGAACAGATACGCAGTATTTT.

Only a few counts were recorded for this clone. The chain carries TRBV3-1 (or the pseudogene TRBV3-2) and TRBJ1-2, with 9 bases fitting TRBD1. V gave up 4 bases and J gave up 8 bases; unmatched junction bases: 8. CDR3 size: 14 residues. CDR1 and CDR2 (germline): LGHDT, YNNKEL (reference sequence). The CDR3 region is CASSLTGGAGGYTF. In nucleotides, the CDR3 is TGTGCCAGCAGCCTTACAGGGGGCGCGGGCGGCTACACCTTC.

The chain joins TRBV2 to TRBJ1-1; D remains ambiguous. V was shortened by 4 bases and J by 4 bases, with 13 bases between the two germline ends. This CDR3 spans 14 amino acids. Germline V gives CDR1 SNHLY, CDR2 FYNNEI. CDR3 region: CASSASSQATEAFF. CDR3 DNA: TGTGCCAGCAGTGCTTCGTCCCAGGCCACTGAAGCTTTCTTT. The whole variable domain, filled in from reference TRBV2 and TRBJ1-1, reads EPEVTQTPSHQVTQMGQEVILRCVPISNHLYFYWYRQILGQKVEFLVSFYNNEISEKSEIFDDQFSVERPDGSNFTLKIRSTKLEDSAMYFCASSASSQATEAFFGQGTRLTVV.

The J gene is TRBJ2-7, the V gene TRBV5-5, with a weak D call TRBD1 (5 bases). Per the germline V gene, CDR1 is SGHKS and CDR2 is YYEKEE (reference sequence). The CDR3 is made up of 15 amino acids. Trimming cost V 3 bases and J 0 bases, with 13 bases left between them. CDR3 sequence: CASSSQGGSSYEQYF. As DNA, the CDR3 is TGTGCCAGCAGCTCGCAGGGCGGTAGCTCCTACGAGCAGTACTTC.

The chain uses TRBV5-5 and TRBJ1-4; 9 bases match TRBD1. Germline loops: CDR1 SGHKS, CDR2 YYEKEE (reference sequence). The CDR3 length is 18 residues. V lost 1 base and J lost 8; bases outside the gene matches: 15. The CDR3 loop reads CASSLSGLGTGILEKLFF. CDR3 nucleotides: TGTGCCAGCAGCTTGTCCGGGTTAGGGACAGGGATCCTCGAAAAACTGTTTTTT.